This TCR beta chain stems from a study of PD-L1 blockade in urothelial cancer. On the study more broadly: Male patients with bladder-origin urothelial cancer numbered about nine tenths of the roughly 30. Between 0 and 3 chemotherapy regimens preceded treatment for each patient.

Each patient's cancer was a locally advanced or metastatic urothelial carcinoma. Each PCR reaction had synthetic TCR analog templates spiked into it. Sequenced by immunoSEQ multiplex PCR; TCRdb stores in-frame clones only, minus some. The sample holds roughly 62,000 clones; over 75% are singletons and the top ten take 4.5%. The material was PBMCs, obtained around atezolizumab (anti-PD-L1) treatment. The sequence was obtained from a man aged 70-80 years with urothelial cancer.

As DNA, the CDR3 is TGTGCCAGCAGCTTAACTAGCGCACAAGAGACCCAGTACTTC. Translating gives CASSLTSAQETQYF. The chain links TRBV11-1 to TRBJ2-5; 7 bases are a match to TRBD2. The CDR3 has 14 residues. From germline, CDR1 is SGHAT and CDR2 FQDESV (reference sequence). After removal of 2 bases from V and 2 bases from J, the junction contained 2 bases not matched to a gene.